The 18 T cell receptor beta chains in this list originate from one sample, sequenced in a study of shared clonotypes between healthy human individuals. Repertoires were generated with immunoSEQ multiplex PCR, while TCRdb's copy carries only in-frame clones and drops some. Of about 1.5 million clones in the sample, 98% are singletons; the top ten hold about 0.45%. The sample consisted of naive CD4+ T cells sorted from blood. Subset indicated: CD45RA+ positively selected. These TCRs come from a man under 40 in good health.

CDR3 DNA sequence: TGTGCCAGTAGTATTCAGGCTAGCGGGAGCGAGCAGTACTTC. Translation: CASSIQASGSEQYF. The chain is built from TRBV19 and TRBJ2-7; 10 bases agree with TRBD2. V trimming: 3 bases; J trimming: 6 bases; junction bases outside the gene matches: 5. The CDR3 sequence is 14 residues long. The V gene's germline CDR1 is LNHDA and CDR2 SQIVND (reference sequence). Complete variable domain (other parts from reference TRBV19 and TRBJ2-7): DGGITQSPKYLFRKEGQNVTLSCEQNLNHDAMYWYRQDPGQGLRLIYYSQIVNDFQKGDIAEGYSVSREKKESFPLTVTSAQKNPTAFYLCASSIQASGSEQYFGPGTRLTVT.

This chain connects TRBV2 to TRBJ1-1; no clear D. This CDR3 spans 14 amino acids. CDR1 SNHLY and CDR2 FYNNEI come from the germline V gene. The germline V and J ends were trimmed by 2 bases and 2 bases, with 9 bases remaining between them. CDR3 nucleotides: TGTGCCAGCAGTGAACGCCACGGAAACACTGAAGCTTTCTTT. Translating gives CASSERHGNTEAFF.

The genes are TRBV30 and TRBJ2-1; no definite D call. With 2 bases removed from V and 12 bases from J, the gap between germline ends came to 11 bases. Germline lookup yields CDR1 GTSNPN and CDR2 SVGIG (reference sequence). This CDR3 is 11 amino acids long. CDR3 loop: CAWSRTTGQFF. DNA of the CDR3: TGTGCCTGGAGTAGGACGACCGGGCAGTTCTTC. Full variable domain (remainder filled in from reference TRBV30 and TRBJ2-1): SQTIHQWPATLVQPVGSPLSLECTVEGTSNPNLYWYRQAAGRGLQLLFYSVGIGQISSEVPQNLSASRPQDRQFILSSKKLLLSDSGFYLCAWSRTTGQFFGPGTRLTVL.

The chain combines TRBV5-4 with TRBJ1-1, with 11 bases aligning to TRBD1. V lost 3 bases, J lost 4 bases, and 5 bases stayed unmatched. The V gene's germline CDR1 is SGHNT and CDR2 YYREEE (reference sequence). The CDR3 runs 15 residues. CDR3 in amino acids: CASSSFGTGGTEAFF. DNA for the CDR3: TGTGCCAGCAGCTCGTTTGGGACAGGGGGCACTGAAGCTTTCTTT.

In the case of this clone: Within the sample, other DNA sequences also encode this same CDR3. This rearrangement joins TRBV5-4 to TRBJ2-7, with D perhaps TRBD2 (6 bases). CDR1 is SGHNT, CDR2 YYREEE, per germline (reference sequence). V was clipped by 1 base and J by 4 bases, with 12 bases between them. The length of the CDR3 is 14 residues. CDR3 coding DNA: TGTGCCAGCAGCTTGAAGGGAGGACCTTACGAGCAGTACTTC. Its translation: CASSLKGGPYEQYF.

This clone was seen only once. The gene calls are TRBV5-1 and TRBJ1-3, with a weak D call TRBD1 (5 bases). V lost 3 bases to trimming and J lost 1 base, with 11 bases between them. The CDR3 totals 15 residues. CDR1 is SGHRS, CDR2 YFSETQ, per germline. Here the CDR3 reads CASSSGRGSGNTIYF. CDR3 coding DNA: TGCGCCAGCAGCTCGGGACGGGGGTCTGGAAACACCATATATTTT.

The chain is built from TRBV5-1 and TRBJ2-2; D tentatively fits TRBD1 or TRBD2 (5 bases each). The CDR3 is 14 residues long. The V end was cut by 2 bases, the J end by 4 bases, with 9 bases between. Per the germline V gene, CDR1 is SGHRS and CDR2 is YFSETQ. CDR3 sequence reads: CASSFSGTTGELFF. The CDR3 DNA reads as TGCGCCAGCAGCTTTTCAGGGACCACCGGGGAGCTGTTTTTT.

About this clone: The sample contains more than one DNA sequence encoding this CDR3. V gene TRBV7-2 combines with J gene TRBJ2-5, with 7 positions matching TRBD1. The ends lost 5 bases at V and 4 bases at J; junction bases unmatched: 7. Germline CDR1 SGHTA, CDR2 FQGNSA. The CDR3 totals 14 residues. The CDR3 bases are TGTGCCAGCAGCCCCGACAGGGTTGGAGAGACCCAGTACTTC. It yields the protein CASSPDRVGETQYF.

The chain couples TRBV23-1 to TRBJ1-2, with 7 bases matching TRBD1. TRBV23-1 is designated an ORF whose function remains uncertain. Trimming at V came to 3 bases and at J to 3 bases, leaving 13 bases not matched to a gene. This CDR3 is built from 17 residues. The CDR3 region has the DNA TGCGCCAGCAGTCATTACGACAGGGTGGAAGGGTACTATGGCTACACCTTC. Protein: CASSHYDRVEGYYGYTF.

The J gene is TRBJ2-1, the V gene TRBV7-6; possible D gene TRBD2, 5 bases. There are 17 residues in the CDR3. The germline V gene encodes CDR1 SGHVS and CDR2 FNYEAQ. With 1 base removed from V and 0 bases from J, the gap between germline ends came to 13 bases. CDR3 sequence: CASSLGAGASSYNEQFF. The CDR3 DNA reads TGTGCCAGCAGCTTAGGGGCGGGCGCCAGCTCCTACAATGAGCAGTTCTTC.

This clone showed up just once. This chain connects TRBV7-2 to TRBJ1-3, with D possibly matching TRBD1 (6 bases). The CDR3 has 16 residues. The V and J ends lost 0 bases and 2 bases respectively, with 11 bases between them. Germline V gene sequence: CDR1 SGHTA, CDR2 FQGNSA. CDR3: CASSLARWGPGNTIYF. The CDR3 nucleotides read TGTGCCAGCAGCTTAGCGCGATGGGGGCCTGGAAACACCATATATTTT.

V usage is TRBV5-4 and J usage is TRBJ2-5, with 10 nucleotides matching TRBD1. V was pared by 0 bases and J by 3 bases, with 2 bases of the junction left unmatched. The CDR3 has 15 amino acids. Germline V lookup: CDR1 SGHNT, CDR2 YYREEE (reference sequence). CDR3 loop: CASSLGDRGKETQYF. The CDR3 DNA sequence: TGTGCCAGCAGCTTGGGGGACAGGGGCAAAGAGACCCAGTACTTC.

The sample holds a few counts of this clone. Within the sample, other DNA sequences also encode this same CDR3. The chain uses TRBV2 and TRBJ1-5, with D tentatively TRBD1 (6 bases). The CDR3 length is 13 residues. CDR1 is SNHLY and CDR2 is FYNNEI in the germline V gene. Trimming took off 3 bases at V and 7 bases at J, with 10 bases between the two ends. CDR3 coding DNA: TGTGCCAGCAGTGATAGGGGGGGACAGCCCCAGCATTTT. Protein: CASSDRGGQPQHF.

The chain carries TRBV5-8 and TRBJ1-2, with TRBD1 matching over 8 bases. The germline CDR1 and CDR2 sequences are SGHTS and YDEGEE. The CDR3 is 16 residues long. J was trimmed by 5 bases and V by 4 bases; bases with no gene match: 13. CDR3 sequence: CASSQDRVAFGYGYTF. Here the CDR3 DNA reads TGTGCCAGCAGCCAGGACAGGGTCGCTTTCGGGTATGGCTACACCTTC.

The chain joins TRBV13 to TRBJ2-5, with D perhaps matching TRBD2 (6 bases). Trimming took 1 base from V and 7 from J, leaving 13 bases between them. The CDR3 has 14 amino acids. Per germline, CDR1 PRHDT and CDR2 FYEKMQ (reference sequence). In nucleotides, the CDR3 is TGTGCCAGCAGCTTAGAGACTAGGGCCGGGACCCAGTACTTC. Encoded protein: CASSLETRAGTQYF.

The V gene is TRBV6-1, the J gene TRBJ2-3; possibly TRBD2 for D (5 bases). CDR3 size: 16 residues. Germline CDR1 and CDR2: MNHNS and SASEGT. The V end lost 3 bases, the J end lost 2 bases, and 15 bases lay between the germline ends. Written as DNA, the CDR3 is TGTGCCAGCAGTGAGTTGGCGGGTCCGATCACAGATACGCAGTATTTT. Its protein is CASSELAGPITDTQYF.

The chain carries TRBV5-5 and TRBJ1-2; the D is unclear. V shed 2 bases and J shed 6 bases, with 14 bases lying between them. Germline lookup yields CDR1 SGHKS and CDR2 YYEKEE (reference sequence). There are 14 residues in the CDR3. The CDR3 bases are TGTGCCAGCAGCTTTAACCGAGGGTCGGATGGCTACACCTTC. Translating it yields CASSFNRGSDGYTF.

The rearrangement links TRBV7-2 to TRBJ1-3; D gene ambiguous. The CDR3 loop spans 17 amino acids. Germline V gene data show CDR1 as SGHTA and CDR2 as FQGNSA. Trimming stripped 5 bases from V and 4 bases from J, with 21 bases between. The DNA for the CDR3 is TGTGCCAGCAGCCACGGAGGATGGAAGGGCGCAGGAAACACCATATATTTT. This encodes CASSHGGWKGAGNTIYF.